Following are 29 T cell receptor beta chains from one sample sequenced in a study of blood T cell repertoires in COVID-19. The protocol was immunoSEQ multiplex PCR, while the TCRdb copy is restricted to in-frame clones and leaves out a portion. The sample consists of about 150,000 clones, roughly 82% of them appearing once. Sequencing used peripheral blood. The receptors come from a man aged 65 to 85 with acute or convalescent COVID-19.

This chain links TRBV28 with TRBJ2-3; 7 nucleotides align to TRBD1. Germline-derived CDR1 and CDR2 are MDHEN and SYDVKM. The CDR3 runs 15 residues. J lost 4 bases, V lost 3 bases, and 7 bases had no gene match. CDR3 bases: TGTGCCAGCAGTTTGCCGACAGGGTCATCAGATACGCAGTATTTT. Residues: CASSLPTGSSDTQYF.

V gene TRBV12-3 or TRBV12-4 combines with J gene TRBJ1-1; D unresolved. V shed 3 bases and J shed 1 base, with 6 bases lying between them. The CDR3 is 13 residues long. CDR3 nucleotide sequence: TGTGCCAGCAGTTTTACACGGAACACTGAAGCTTTCTTT. Protein sequence: CASSFTRNTEAFF.

The rearrangement joins TRBV27 to TRBJ1-6; TRBD1 is a possible D gene (6 bases). Looked up from germline, CDR1 is MNHEY and CDR2 is SMNVEV (reference sequence). V was pared by 4 bases and J by 7 bases, with 14 bases between. This CDR3 is built from 15 residues. CDR3 coding DNA: TGTGCCAGCAGTTCCACGGAGGGGGGGAATTCACCCCTCCACTTT. Encoded protein: CASSSTEGGNSPLHF.

This clone has a handful of counts. The chain employs TRBV12-3 or TRBV12-4 and TRBJ1-1; no firm D call. The CDR3 extends over 12 amino acids. V gave up 7 bases and J gave up 10 bases, with 16 bases separating them. CDR3 DNA: TGTGCCAGCAACGGTGGTCGGGGTGGAGCTTTCTTT. It specifies CASNGGRGGAFF.

This clone rates as medium-sized. The gene calls are TRBV25-1 and TRBJ1-1; 11 bases align to TRBD1. Germline-derived CDR1 and CDR2 are MGHDK and SYGVNS. V lost 5 bases and J lost 0; bases outside the gene matches: 2. The CDR3 loop spans 15 amino acids. The CDR3 DNA sequence: TGTGCCAGCAGTCCGGGACAGGGGGTGAACACTGAAGCTTTCTTT. This encodes CASSPGQGVNTEAFF.

This sequence joins TRBV19 and TRBJ1-5; 9 bases align to TRBD1. CDR1 LNHDA and CDR2 SQIVND come from the germline V gene (reference sequence). The CDR3 has 17 amino acids. With V trimmed by 7 bases and J by 5 bases, 15 bases remained unmatched. The chain's CDR3 is CASKRWGTGGADQPQHF. CDR3 nucleotides: TGTGCCAGTAAGCGGTGGGGAACAGGGGGCGCAGATCAGCCCCAGCATTTT.

J is TRBJ2-3 and V is TRBV2; 10 nucleotides align to TRBD2. Germline V CDR1 and CDR2: SNHLY, FYNNEI. The CDR3 length is 15 residues. In nucleotides, the CDR3 is TGTGTCTCTGGCCGGGCTAGCGGGGGATCCGGATCGCAGTATTTT. This codes for CVSGRASGGSGSQYF.

A word on this clone: A junction boundary mismatches the germline segment, possibly from a read error. The rearrangement uses TRBV19 and TRBJ2-1; no clear D. Germline V gives CDR1 LNHDA, CDR2 SQIVND (reference sequence). CDR3 length equals 14 residues. The CDR3 sequence: CASTYGGSMGSEIF. Here the CDR3 DNA reads TGTGCCAGTACCTATGGTGGCAGCATGGGTTCGGAGATCTTC.

The chain has TRBV5-1 and TRBJ2-1; possibly TRBD1 for D (5 bases). The CDR3 has 14 amino acids. V lost 1 base to trimming and J lost 8 bases, with 13 bases between them. The germline V gene has CDR1 SGHRS and CDR2 YFSETQ. The CDR3 DNA sequence: TGCGCCAGCAGCTTGTCCTCCAGGGTCGATGAGCAGTTCTTC. Protein product: CASSLSSRVDEQFF.

This chain uses TRBV24-1 with TRBJ2-3; possible D gene TRBD2, 5 bases. The CDR3 sequence is 14 residues long. The V gene's germline CDR1 is KGHDR and CDR2 SFDVKD. V lost 3 bases, J lost 8 bases, and 14 bases lay in between. CDR3: CATSDPRRFGTQYF. CDR3 DNA sequence: TGTGCCACCAGTGATCCAAGGAGGTTCGGTACGCAGTATTTT.

The gene calls are TRBV28 and TRBJ1-6; D is ambiguous. The V and J ends lost 7 bases and 9 bases respectively, with 25 bases between them. The CDR3 contains 17 residues. CDR1 is MDHEN, CDR2 SYDVKM, per germline. CDR3 in amino acids: CASTTWAKDTSFSPLHF. The CDR3 coding sequence is TGTGCCAGCACCACTTGGGCTAAAGACACCTCGTTTTCACCCCTCCACTTT.

The DNA of the CDR3 is TGTGCCAGCAGTAAGAGGAGGGATAATTCACCCCTCCACTTT. It specifies CASSKRRDNSPLHF. This sequence joins TRBV6-5 and TRBJ1-6; D gene ambiguous. Trimming took off 5 bases at V and 5 bases at J, with 10 bases between the two ends. The V gene's germline CDR1 is MNHEY and CDR2 SVGAGI. CDR3 length equals 14 residues.

The gene calls are TRBV27 and TRBJ1-3; 8 bases line up with TRBD1. Germline assignment: CDR1 MNHEY and CDR2 SMNVEV (reference sequence). The CDR3 runs 14 residues. Trimming removed 4 bases from V and 2 bases from J; junction bases left unmatched: 1. The CDR3 DNA follows: TGTGCCAGCAGTTCAGGGGGCGCTGGAAACACCATATATTTT. This sequence encodes CASSSGGAGNTIYF.

This clone turned up a few times. V is TRBV28 and J is TRBJ2-5; perhaps TRBD2 as D (5 bases). The CDR3 has 13 residues. Germline CDR1 and CDR2: MDHEN and SYDVKM. Trimming took 6 bases from V and 5 from J, leaving 13 bases between them. The CDR3 protein is CASRGFGEETQYF. For the CDR3, the DNA is TGTGCCAGCAGGGGGTTCGGGGAGGAGACCCAGTACTTC.

The chain carries TRBV28 and TRBJ2-3, with D possibly matching TRBD1 (6 bases). The CDR3 extends over 15 amino acids. V dropped 8 bases and J dropped 1 base, with 16 bases sitting between them. Germline-derived CDR1 and CDR2 are MDHEN and SYDVKM. CDR3 in amino acids: CASQGSQQGTDTQYF. The CDR3 coding sequence is TGTGCCAGCCAGGGGTCGCAACAGGGCACAGATACGCAGTATTTT.

CDR3 loop: CASSLDRGKYEQYF. The CDR3 DNA follows: TGTGCCAGCAGCTTAGACCGGGGAAAATACGAGCAGTACTTC. The chain carries TRBV11-1 and TRBJ2-7, with D possibly TRBD2 on 5 matching bases. The germline CDR1 and CDR2 sequences are SGHAT and FQDESV (reference sequence). This CDR3 has 14 amino acids. The V end lost 1 base, the J end lost 4 bases, and 11 bases lay between the germline ends.

The chain carries TRBV7-3 and TRBJ2-3; the match to TRBD2 covers 7 bases. The CDR3 contains 15 residues. CDR1 and CDR2 (germline): SGHTA, FQGTGA. Trimming removed 2 bases from V and 4 bases from J; junction bases left unmatched: 6. The CDR3 bases are TGTGCCAGCAGCTTATGGGCGGGAGCCCCAGATACGCAGTATTTT. It specifies CASSLWAGAPDTQYF.

V usage is TRBV28 and J usage is TRBJ2-7; a weak D match, TRBD2 (5 bases). The CDR3 length is 15 residues. The V and J ends lost 4 bases and 4 bases respectively, with 17 bases between them. Germline V CDR1 and CDR2: MDHEN, SYDVKM. In DNA, the CDR3 is TGTGCCAGCAGTTCACCCACTAGAGGTTCATACGAGCAGTACTTC. This codes for CASSSPTRGSYEQYF.

The V call is TRBV10-3, the J call TRBJ2-7, with TRBD2 matching 12 bases. CDR1 and CDR2 from the germline V gene are ENHRY and SYGVKD. V lost 2 bases and J lost 0; bases outside the gene matches: 2. The CDR3 is 16 residues long. The DNA of the CDR3 is TGTGCCATCAGTGAGGCGACTAGCGGGAGCTCCTACGAGCAGTACTTC. It specifies CAISEATSGSSYEQYF.

The chain couples TRBV7-2 to TRBJ2-1; 8 bases are shared with TRBD2. J gave up 9 bases and V 0 bases, and 10 bases lay outside the gene matches. Germline V gene sequence: CDR1 SGHTA, CDR2 FQGNSA. The CDR3 runs 16 residues. CDR3 DNA: TGTGCCAGCAGCTTAGCGGGGACTAGAGTTGGTAGTGAGCAGTTCTTC. This encodes CASSLAGTRVGSEQFF.

This clone appeared a single time. The chain recombines TRBV11-3 with TRBJ2-6; 10 bases are shared with TRBD1. Germline assignment: CDR1 SGHNT and CDR2 YENEEA. The CDR3 sequence is 17 residues long. Unmatched junction bases numbered 6, after V lost 5 bases and J lost 2 bases. The CDR3: CASSPGQGVAGANVLTF. The CDR3 nucleotides are TGTGCCAGCAGCCCCGGACAGGGGGTGGCTGGGGCCAACGTCCTGACTTTC.

The sample holds a few counts of this clone. The V and J genes are TRBV27 and TRBJ2-7; 9 bases fit TRBD1. Germline values: CDR1 MNHEY, CDR2 SMNVEV (reference sequence). This CDR3 region has 15 residues. The V gene end was trimmed by 6 bases and the J gene end by 5 bases; junction bases not matched to a gene: 11. The CDR3 here is CASSRPGQGGNEQYF. CDR3 DNA sequence: TGTGCCAGCAGCCGACCGGGACAGGGCGGGAACGAGCAGTACTTC.

This chain connects TRBV3-1 (or the pseudogene TRBV3-2) to TRBJ2-3; a weak D match, TRBD1 (6 bases). CDR3 size: 16 residues. V lost 3 bases, J lost 4 bases, and 17 bases lay in between. Germline V gene data show CDR1 as LGHDT and CDR2 as YNNKEL (reference sequence). This CDR3 is CASSQGALPGADTQYF. The CDR3 nucleotides read TGTGCCAGCAGCCAGGGGGCTCTCCCCGGGGCAGATACGCAGTATTTT.

V usage is TRBV3-1 (or the pseudogene TRBV3-2) and J usage is TRBJ1-6; maybe TRBD1 (5 bases). Trimming removed 2 bases at V and 8 bases at J, with 28 bases between. Germline CDR1 is LGHDT and CDR2 is YNNKEL (reference sequence). CDR3 length equals 20 residues. DNA for the CDR3: TGTGCCAGCAGCCAATACTCTGGCAGGGTGGGAAGTACCTTATATTCACCCCTCCACTTT. Its translation is CASSQYSGRVGSTLYSPLHF.

CDR3 amino acids: CASRSYGGSPLHF. The CDR3 bases are TGTGCCAGCAGGTCCTACGGGGGGTCACCCCTCCACTTT. This rearrangement joins TRBV27 to TRBJ1-6; TRBD1 might be the D (5 bases). In germline, CDR1 is MNHEY, CDR2 SMNVEV (reference sequence). The CDR3 runs to 13 residues. The V end was cut by 6 bases, the J end by 10 bases, with 13 bases between.

The V gene is TRBV7-9, the J gene TRBJ1-1; D not resolved. CDR1 and CDR2 from the germline V gene are SEHNR and FQNEAQ (reference sequence). Trimming left V 3 bases short and J 0 bases short, with 5 bases between. This CDR3 has 13 residues. Here the CDR3 reads CASSFEMNTEAFF. DNA of the CDR3: TGTGCCAGCAGCTTTGAGATGAACACTGAAGCTTTCTTT. The entire variable domain, with the rest obtained from reference TRBV7-9 and TRBJ1-1, is as follows: DTGVSQNPRHKITKRGQNVTFRCDPISEHNRLYWYRQTLGQGPEFLTYFQNEAQLEKSRLLSDRFSAERPKGSFSTLEIQRTEQGDSAMYLCASSFEMNTEAFFGQGTRLTVV.

J is TRBJ1-2 and V is TRBV27; 9 positions match TRBD1. J lost 3 bases, V lost 8 bases, and 16 bases had no gene match. The CDR3 has 17 amino acids. Germline V gene data show CDR1 as MNHEY and CDR2 as SMNVEV (reference sequence). Here the CDR3 reads CASASGTGKRRDYGYTF. The CDR3 DNA follows: TGTGCCAGCGCTTCCGGGACAGGGAAGAGGCGGGACTATGGCTACACCTTC.

This clone has more than one count but fewer than ten. The V call is TRBV19, the J call TRBJ1-2; 8 bases are a match to TRBD1. The CDR3 contains 13 residues. J gave up 2 bases and V 6 bases, and 2 bases lay outside the gene matches. Germline assignment: CDR1 LNHDA and CDR2 SQIVND (reference sequence). The CDR3 here is CASSDRGNYGYTF. In DNA form, the CDR3 reads TGTGCCAGTAGCGACAGGGGCAACTATGGCTACACCTTC.

This rearrangement joins TRBV5-1 to TRBJ2-1; the match to TRBD2 covers 7 bases. V trimming: 1 base; J trimming: 5 bases; junction bases outside the gene matches: 6. CDR3 size: 15 residues. Germline V CDR1 and CDR2: SGHRS, YFSETQ. The CDR3 nucleotides read TGCGCCAGCAGCTTGATTGGGACTAACGACAATGAGCAGTTCTTC. Amino acids: CASSLIGTNDNEQFF. Together with reference TRBV5-1 and TRBJ2-1, the CDR3 gives the full variable domain: KAGVTQTPRYLIKTRGQQVTLSCSPISGHRSVSWYQQTPGQGLQFLFEYFSETQRNKGNFPGRFSGRQFSNSRSEMNVSTLELGDSALYLCASSLIGTNDNEQFFGPGTRLTVL.